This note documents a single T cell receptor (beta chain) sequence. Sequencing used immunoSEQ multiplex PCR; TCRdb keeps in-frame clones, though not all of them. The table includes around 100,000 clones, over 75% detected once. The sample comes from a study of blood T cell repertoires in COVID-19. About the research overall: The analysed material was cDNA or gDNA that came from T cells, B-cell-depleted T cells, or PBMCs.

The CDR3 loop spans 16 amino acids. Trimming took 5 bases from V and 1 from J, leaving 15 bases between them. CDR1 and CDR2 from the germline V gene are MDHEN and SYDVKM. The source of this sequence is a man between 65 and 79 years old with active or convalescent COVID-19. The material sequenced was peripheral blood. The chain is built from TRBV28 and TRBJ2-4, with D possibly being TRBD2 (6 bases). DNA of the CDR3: TGTGCCAGCAGTACTTATCCGGGGAGGGCCAAAAACATTCAGTACTTC. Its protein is CASSTYPGRAKNIQYF.